This TCR beta chain was found in a study of T cells in narcolepsy. On the study more broadly: Enrolled donors included narcolepsy type 1 or type 2 patients and healthy controls. Study observations and caveats: Autoreactive clone sequences were missing from some blood memory CD4+ repertoires.

Concerning this clone itself: What it binds is unknown.

The CDR3 length is 15 residues. V lost 0 bases and J 3 bases, leaving 12 bases between the germline ends. Germline CDR1 reads SGDLS; CDR2 reads YYNGEE. Method: immunoSEQ multiplex PCR; TCRdb's copy keeps in-frame clones and lacks some. The table lists tens of thousands of clones, roughly 86% of them singletons. Sequenced material: memory (CD45RA-) CD4+ T cells from blood. The chain uses TRBV9 and TRBJ2-5, with a tentative D call TRBD1 (6 bases). This receptor was identified in a human donor in good health. This CDR3 reads CASSVGSGQKETQYF. CDR3 bases: TGTGCCAGCAGCGTAGGGTCTGGACAGAAAGAGACCCAGTACTTC. Drawing the rest from reference TRBV9 and TRBJ2-5, the complete variable domain is DSGVTQTPKHLITATGQRVTLRCSPRSGDLSVYWYQQSLDQGLQFLIQYYNGEERAKGNILERFSAQQFPDLHSELNLSSLELGDSALYFCASSVGSGQKETQYFGPGTRLLVL.